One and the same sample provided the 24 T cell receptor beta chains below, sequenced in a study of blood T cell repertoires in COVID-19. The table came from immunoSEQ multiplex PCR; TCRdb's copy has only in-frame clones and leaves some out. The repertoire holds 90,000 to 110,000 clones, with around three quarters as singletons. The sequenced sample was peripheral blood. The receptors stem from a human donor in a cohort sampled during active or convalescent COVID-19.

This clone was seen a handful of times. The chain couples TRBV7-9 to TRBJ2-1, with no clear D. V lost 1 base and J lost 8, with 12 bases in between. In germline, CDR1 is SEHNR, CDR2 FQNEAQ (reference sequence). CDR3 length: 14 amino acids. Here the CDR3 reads CASSLEWAQDEQFF. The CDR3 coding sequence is TGTGCCAGCAGCTTAGAGTGGGCTCAGGATGAGCAGTTCTTC.

The CDR3 bases are TGTGCCAGCTCAAGGACAGGGGGCATAGATACGCAGTATTTT. Translated, it gives CASSRTGGIDTQYF. This rearrangement joins TRBV18 to TRBJ2-3; 11 nucleotides align to TRBD1. Germline V gene sequence: CDR1 KGHSH, CDR2 LQKENI. V was clipped by 5 bases and J by 5 bases; unmatched bases: 3. The CDR3 runs to 14 residues.

The CDR3, as DNA: TGTGCCAGCAGCTTAGGGCCTAGAGAGACCCAGTACTTC. It specifies CASSLGPRETQYF. The chain employs TRBV7-9 and TRBJ2-5; no clear D gene. V was shortened by 1 base and J by 4 bases, with 7 bases between the two germline ends. Germline V lookup: CDR1 SEHNR, CDR2 FQNEAQ (reference sequence). The CDR3 contains 13 residues.

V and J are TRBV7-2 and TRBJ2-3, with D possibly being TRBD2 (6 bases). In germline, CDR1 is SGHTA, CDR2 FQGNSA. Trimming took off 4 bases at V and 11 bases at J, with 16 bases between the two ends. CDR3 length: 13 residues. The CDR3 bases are TGTGCCAGCAGCTGGAGCGGGTGGTTTGGGCAGTATTTT. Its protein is CASSWSGWFGQYF.

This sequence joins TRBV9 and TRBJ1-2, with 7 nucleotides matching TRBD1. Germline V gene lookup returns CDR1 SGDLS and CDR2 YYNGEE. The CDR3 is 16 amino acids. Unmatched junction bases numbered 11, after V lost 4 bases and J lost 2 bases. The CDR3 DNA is TGTGCCAGCAGCCTACGCGGTTCGGGACAGAACTATGGCTACACCTTC. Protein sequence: CASSLRGSGQNYGYTF.

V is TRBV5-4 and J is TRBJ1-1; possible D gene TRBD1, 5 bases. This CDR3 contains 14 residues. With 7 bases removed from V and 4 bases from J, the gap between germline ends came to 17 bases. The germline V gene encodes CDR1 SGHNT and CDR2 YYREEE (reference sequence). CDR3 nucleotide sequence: TGTGCCAGCTTCCGGGGACTCCCGACCACTGAAGCTTTCTTT. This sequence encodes CASFRGLPTTEAFF.

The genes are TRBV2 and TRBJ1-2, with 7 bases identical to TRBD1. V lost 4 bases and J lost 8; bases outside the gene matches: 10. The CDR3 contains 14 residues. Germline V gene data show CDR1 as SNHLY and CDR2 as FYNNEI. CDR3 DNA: TGTGCCAGCAGTGGAGGGGGCGCGTGGTACGGCTACACCTTC. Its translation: CASSGGGAWYGYTF.

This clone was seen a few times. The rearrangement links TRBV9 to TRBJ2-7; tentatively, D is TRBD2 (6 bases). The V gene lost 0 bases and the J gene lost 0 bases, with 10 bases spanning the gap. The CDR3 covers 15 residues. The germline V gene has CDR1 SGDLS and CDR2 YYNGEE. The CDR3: CASSVATGSSYEQYF. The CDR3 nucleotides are TGTGCCAGCAGCGTAGCTACCGGGAGCTCCTACGAGCAGTACTTC.

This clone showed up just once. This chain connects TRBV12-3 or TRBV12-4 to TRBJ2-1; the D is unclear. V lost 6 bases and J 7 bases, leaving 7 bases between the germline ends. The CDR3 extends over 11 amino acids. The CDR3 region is CASSQRNEQFF. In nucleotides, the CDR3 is TGTGCCAGCAGCCAGCGAAATGAGCAGTTCTTC.

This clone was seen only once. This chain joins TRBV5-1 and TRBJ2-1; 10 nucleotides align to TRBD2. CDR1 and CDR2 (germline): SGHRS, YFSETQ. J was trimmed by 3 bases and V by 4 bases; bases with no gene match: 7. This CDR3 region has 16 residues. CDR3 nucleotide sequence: TGCGCCAGCAGCCGGACGGTAGCGGGGGGCTACAATGAGCAGTTCTTC. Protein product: CASSRTVAGGYNEQFF.

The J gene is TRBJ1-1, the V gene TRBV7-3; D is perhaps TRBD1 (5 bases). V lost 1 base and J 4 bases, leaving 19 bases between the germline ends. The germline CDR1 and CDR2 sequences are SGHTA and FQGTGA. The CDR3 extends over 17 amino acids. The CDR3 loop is CASSLKPSSGRGTEAFF. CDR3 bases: TGTGCCAGCAGCTTAAAGCCTTCCTCAGGGCGGGGCACTGAAGCTTTCTTT.

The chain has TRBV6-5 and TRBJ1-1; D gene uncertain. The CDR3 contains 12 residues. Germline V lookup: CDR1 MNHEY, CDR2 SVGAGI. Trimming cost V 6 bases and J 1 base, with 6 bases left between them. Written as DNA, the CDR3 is TGTGCCAGCAGCCGACAGAACACTGAAGCTTTCTTT. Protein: CASSRQNTEAFF.

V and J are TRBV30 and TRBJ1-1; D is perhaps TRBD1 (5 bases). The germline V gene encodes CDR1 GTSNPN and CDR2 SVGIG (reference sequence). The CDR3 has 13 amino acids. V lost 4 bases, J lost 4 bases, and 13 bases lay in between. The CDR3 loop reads CAWIAGRGTEAFF. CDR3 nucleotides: TGTGCCTGGATCGCAGGGAGGGGCACTGAAGCTTTCTTT.

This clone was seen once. CDR3 in amino acids: CASSFGTGINTEAFF. CDR3 bases: TGTGCCAGCAGCTTCGGGACAGGGATTAACACTGAAGCTTTCTTT. The V call is TRBV5-5, the J call TRBJ1-1; the match to TRBD1 covers 9 bases. CDR1 and CDR2 (germline): SGHKS, YYEKEE (reference sequence). Losses at the gene ends were 2 bases for V and 2 bases for J; bases not matched to a gene: 4. The CDR3 is made up of 15 amino acids.

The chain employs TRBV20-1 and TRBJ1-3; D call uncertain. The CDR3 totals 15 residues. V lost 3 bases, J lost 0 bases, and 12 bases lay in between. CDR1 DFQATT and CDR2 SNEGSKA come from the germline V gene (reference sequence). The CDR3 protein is CSASSPGYSGNTIYF. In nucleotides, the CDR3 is TGCAGTGCTAGTTCGCCGGGATACTCTGGAAACACCATATATTTT.

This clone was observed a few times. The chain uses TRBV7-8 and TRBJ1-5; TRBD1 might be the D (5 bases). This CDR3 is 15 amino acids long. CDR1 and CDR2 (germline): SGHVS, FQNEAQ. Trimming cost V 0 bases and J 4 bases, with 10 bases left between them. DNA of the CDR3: TGTGCCAGCAGCTTAGCGTTCTCAGGGAATCAGCCCCAGCATTTT. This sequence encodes CASSLAFSGNQPQHF.

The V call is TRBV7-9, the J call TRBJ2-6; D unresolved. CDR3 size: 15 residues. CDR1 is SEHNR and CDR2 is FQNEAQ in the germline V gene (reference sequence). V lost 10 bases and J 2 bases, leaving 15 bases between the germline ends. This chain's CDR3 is CANSESHPGANVLTF. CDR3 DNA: TGTGCCAACTCGGAGTCCCACCCTGGGGCCAACGTCCTGACTTTC.

CDR3 DNA sequence: TGTGCCAGCGCTCACAGGGGACTTTCCTACGAGCAGTACTTC. Translating it yields CASAHRGLSYEQYF. J is TRBJ2-7 and V is TRBV6-5; TRBD1 is a possible D gene (7 bases). Trimming shortened V by 8 bases and J by 1 base, and 15 bases separated the two germline ends. Per germline, CDR1 MNHEY and CDR2 SVGAGI. The CDR3 contains 14 residues.

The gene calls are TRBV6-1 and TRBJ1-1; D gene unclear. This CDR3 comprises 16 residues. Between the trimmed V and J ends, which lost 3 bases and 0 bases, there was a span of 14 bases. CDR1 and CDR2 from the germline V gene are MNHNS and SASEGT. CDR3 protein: CASSETAGSLNTEAFF. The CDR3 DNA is TGTGCCAGCAGTGAGACGGCGGGATCATTGAACACTGAAGCTTTCTTT.

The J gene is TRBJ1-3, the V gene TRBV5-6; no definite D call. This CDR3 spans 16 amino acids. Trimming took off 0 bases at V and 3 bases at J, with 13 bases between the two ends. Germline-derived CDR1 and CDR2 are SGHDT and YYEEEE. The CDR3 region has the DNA TGTGCCAGCAGCTTGGTTCGGCAGTACAGTGGAAACACCATATATTTT. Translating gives CASSLVRQYSGNTIYF.

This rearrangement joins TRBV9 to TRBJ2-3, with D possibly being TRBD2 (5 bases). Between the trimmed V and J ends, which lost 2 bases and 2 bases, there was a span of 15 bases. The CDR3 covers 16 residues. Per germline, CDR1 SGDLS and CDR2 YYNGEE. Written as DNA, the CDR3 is TGTGCCAGCAGCGTTCTGCCTAGCAGCGACACAGATACGCAGTATTTT. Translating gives CASSVLPSSDTDTQYF. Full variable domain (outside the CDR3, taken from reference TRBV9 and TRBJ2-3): DSGVTQTPKHLITATGQRVTLRCSPRSGDLSVYWYQQSLDQGLQFLIQYYNGEERAKGNILERFSAQQFPDLHSELNLSSLELGDSALYFCASSVLPSSDTDTQYFGPGTRLTVL.

CDR3 residues: CASSKSFSGANVLTF. CDR3 bases: TGTGCCAGCAGCAAATCATTTTCTGGGGCCAACGTCCTGACTTTC. The chain recombines TRBV7-2 with TRBJ2-6; D gene ambiguous. Germline CDR1 is SGHTA and CDR2 is FQGNSA. The CDR3 extends over 15 amino acids. Trimming stripped 5 bases from V and 1 base from J, with 9 bases between. The whole variable domain, remainder taken from reference TRBV7-2 and TRBJ2-6, is GAGVSQSPSNKVTEKGKDVELRCDPISGHTALYWYRQSLGQGLEFLIYFQGNSAPDKSGLPSDRFSAERTGGSVSTLTIQRTQQEDSAVYLCASSKSFSGANVLTFGAGSRLTVL.

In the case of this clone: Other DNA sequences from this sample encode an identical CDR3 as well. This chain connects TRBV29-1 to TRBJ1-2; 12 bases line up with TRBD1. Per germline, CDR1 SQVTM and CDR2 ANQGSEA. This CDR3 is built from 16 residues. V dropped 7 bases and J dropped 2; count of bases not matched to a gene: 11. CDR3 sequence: CSGGGTGGIQNYGYTF. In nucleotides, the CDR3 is TGCAGCGGGGGTGGGACAGGGGGCATCCAGAACTATGGCTACACCTTC.

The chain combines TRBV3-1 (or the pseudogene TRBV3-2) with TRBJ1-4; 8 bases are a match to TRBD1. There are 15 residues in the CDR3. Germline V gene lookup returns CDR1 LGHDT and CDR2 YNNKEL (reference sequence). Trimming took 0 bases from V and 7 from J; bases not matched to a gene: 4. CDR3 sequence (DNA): TGTGCCAGCAGCCAAGATGGCCAGGGGGCTGAAAAACTGTTTTTT. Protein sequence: CASSQDGQGAEKLFF.